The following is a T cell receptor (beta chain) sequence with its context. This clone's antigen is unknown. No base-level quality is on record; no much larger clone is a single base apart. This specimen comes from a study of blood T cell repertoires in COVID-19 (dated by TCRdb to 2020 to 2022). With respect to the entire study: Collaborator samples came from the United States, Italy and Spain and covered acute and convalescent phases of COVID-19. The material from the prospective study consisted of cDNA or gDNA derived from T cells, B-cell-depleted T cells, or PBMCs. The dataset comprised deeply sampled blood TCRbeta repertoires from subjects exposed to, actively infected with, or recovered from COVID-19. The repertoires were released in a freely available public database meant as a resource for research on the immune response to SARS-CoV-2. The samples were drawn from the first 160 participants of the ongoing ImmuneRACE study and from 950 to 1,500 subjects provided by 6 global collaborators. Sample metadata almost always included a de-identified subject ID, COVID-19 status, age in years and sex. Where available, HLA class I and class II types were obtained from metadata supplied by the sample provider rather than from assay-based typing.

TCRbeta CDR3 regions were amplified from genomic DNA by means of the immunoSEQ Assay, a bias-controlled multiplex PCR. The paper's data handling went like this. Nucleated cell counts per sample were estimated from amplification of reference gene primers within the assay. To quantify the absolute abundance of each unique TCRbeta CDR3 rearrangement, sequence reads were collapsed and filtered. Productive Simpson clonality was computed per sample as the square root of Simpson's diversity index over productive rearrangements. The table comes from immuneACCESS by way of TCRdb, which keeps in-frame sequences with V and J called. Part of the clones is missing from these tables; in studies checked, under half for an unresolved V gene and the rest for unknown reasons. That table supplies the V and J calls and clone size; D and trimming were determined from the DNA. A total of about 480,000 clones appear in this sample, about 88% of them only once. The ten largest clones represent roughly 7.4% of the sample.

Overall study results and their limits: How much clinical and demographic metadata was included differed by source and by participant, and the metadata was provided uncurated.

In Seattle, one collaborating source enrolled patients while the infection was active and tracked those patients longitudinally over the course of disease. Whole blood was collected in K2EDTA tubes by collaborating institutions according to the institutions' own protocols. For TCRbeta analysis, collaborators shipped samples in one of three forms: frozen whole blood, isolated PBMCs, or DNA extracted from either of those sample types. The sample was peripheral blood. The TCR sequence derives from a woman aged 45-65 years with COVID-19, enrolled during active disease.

The DNA sequence follows: TGTGCCAGCAGTACCACAGCATACTATGGCTACACCTTC. Translated, it gives CASSTTAYYGYTF. This chain joins TRBV28 to TRBJ1-2; the D segment cannot be called with confidence. The CDR3, cysteine through phenylalanine, is 13 amino acids long. Only CDR3 DNA is held: 39 bases, read in frame from base 1. The CDR1 and CDR2 encoded by the germline V gene are MDHEN and SYDVKM. Cut back by 5 bases and 3 bases, the V and J ends lie 10 bases apart.